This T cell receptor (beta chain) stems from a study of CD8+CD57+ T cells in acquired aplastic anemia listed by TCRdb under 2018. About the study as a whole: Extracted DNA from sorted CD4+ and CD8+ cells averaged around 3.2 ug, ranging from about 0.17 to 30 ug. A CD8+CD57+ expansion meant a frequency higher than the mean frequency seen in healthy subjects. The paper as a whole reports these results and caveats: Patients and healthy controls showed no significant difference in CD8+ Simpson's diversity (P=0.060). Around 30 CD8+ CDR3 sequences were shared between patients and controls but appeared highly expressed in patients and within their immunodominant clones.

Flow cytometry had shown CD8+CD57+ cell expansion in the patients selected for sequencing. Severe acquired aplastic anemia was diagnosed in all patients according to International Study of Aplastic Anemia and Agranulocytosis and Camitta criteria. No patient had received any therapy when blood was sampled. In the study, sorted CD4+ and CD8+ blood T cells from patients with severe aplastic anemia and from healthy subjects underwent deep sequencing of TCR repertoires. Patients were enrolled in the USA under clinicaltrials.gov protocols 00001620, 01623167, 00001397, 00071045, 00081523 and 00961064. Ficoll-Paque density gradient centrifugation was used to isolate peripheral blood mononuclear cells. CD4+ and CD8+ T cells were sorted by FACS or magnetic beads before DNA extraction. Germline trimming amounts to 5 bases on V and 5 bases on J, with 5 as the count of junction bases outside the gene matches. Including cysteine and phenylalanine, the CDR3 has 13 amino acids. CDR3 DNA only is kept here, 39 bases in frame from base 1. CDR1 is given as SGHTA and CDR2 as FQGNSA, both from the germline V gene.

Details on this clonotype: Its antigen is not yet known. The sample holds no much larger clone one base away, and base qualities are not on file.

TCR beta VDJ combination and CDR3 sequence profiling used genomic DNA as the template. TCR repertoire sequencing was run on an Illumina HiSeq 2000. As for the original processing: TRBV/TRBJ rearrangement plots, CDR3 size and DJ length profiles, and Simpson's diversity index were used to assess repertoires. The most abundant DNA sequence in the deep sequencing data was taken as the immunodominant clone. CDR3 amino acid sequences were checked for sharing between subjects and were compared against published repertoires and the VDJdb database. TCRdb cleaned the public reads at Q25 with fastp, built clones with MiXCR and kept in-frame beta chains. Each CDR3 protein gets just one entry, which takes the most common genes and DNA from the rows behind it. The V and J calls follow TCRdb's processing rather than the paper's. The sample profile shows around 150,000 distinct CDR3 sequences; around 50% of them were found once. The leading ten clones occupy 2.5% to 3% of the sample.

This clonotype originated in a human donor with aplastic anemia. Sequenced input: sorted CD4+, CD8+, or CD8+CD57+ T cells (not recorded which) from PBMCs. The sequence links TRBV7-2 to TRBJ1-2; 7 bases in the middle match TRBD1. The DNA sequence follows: TGTGCCAGCAGCCCAGGGGGTCGTTATGGCTACACCTTC. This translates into CASSPGGRYGYTF.